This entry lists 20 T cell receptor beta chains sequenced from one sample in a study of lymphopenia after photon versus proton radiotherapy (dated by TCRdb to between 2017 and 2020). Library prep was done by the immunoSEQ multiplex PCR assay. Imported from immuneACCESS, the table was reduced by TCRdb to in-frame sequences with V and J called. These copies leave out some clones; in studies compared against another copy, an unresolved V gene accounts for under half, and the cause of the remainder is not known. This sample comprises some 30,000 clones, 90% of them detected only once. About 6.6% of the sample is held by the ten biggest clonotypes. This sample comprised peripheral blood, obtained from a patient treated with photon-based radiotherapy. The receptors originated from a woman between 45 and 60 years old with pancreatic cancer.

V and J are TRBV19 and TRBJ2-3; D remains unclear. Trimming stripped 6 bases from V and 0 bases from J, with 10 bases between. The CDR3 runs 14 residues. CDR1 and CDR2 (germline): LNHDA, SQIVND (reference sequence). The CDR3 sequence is CASSTLDSTDTQYF. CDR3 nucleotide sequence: TGTGCCAGTAGCACCCTCGACAGCACAGATACGCAGTATTTT.

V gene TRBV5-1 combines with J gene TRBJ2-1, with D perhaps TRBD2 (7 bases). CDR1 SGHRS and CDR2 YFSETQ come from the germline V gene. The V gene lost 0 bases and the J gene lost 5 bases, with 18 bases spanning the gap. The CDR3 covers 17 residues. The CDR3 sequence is CASSLVSGAGVDNEQFF. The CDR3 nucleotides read TGCGCCAGCAGCTTGGTATCAGGGGCGGGGGTAGACAATGAGCAGTTCTTC.

CDR3 residues: CASSIPPRSSYNEQFF. CDR3 nucleotide sequence: TGTGCCAGTAGTATCCCTCCAAGGAGCTCCTACAATGAGCAGTTCTTC. The rearrangement links TRBV19 to TRBJ2-1; D uncertain. The CDR3 has 16 residues. In germline, CDR1 is LNHDA, CDR2 SQIVND (reference sequence). Trimming cost V 3 bases and J 0 bases, with 12 bases left between them.

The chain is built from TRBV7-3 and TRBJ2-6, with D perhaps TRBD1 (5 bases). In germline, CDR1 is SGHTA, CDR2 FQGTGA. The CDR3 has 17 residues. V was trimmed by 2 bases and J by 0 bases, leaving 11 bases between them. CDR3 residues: CASSLREQGSGANVLTF. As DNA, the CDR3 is TGTGCCAGCAGCTTACGCGAGCAGGGCTCTGGGGCCAACGTCCTGACTTTC.

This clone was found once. In nucleotides, the CDR3 is TGCAGCGTTGAAGCCAGTAAGGATGGCTACACCTTC. Its protein is CSVEASKDGYTF. The J gene is TRBJ1-2, the V gene TRBV29-1; D gene ambiguous. V lost 1 base and J 6 bases, leaving 9 bases between the germline ends. From germline, CDR1 is SQVTM and CDR2 ANQGSEA. The CDR3 totals 12 residues.

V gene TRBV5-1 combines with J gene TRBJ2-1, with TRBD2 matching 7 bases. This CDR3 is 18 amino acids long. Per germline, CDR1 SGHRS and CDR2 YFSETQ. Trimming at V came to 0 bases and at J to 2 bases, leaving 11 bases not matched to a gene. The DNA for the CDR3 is TGCGCCAGCAGCTTGGTGATTGGGAGGGAGGGAGCCTACAATGAGCAGTTCTTC. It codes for CASSLVIGREGAYNEQFF.

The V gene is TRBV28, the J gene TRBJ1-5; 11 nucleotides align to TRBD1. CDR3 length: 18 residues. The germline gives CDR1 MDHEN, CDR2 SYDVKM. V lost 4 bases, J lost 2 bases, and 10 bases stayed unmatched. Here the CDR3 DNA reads TGTGCCAGCAGTTCCACGGACAGGGGGCGAGCCGGCAATCAGCCCCAGCATTTT. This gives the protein CASSSTDRGRAGNQPQHF.

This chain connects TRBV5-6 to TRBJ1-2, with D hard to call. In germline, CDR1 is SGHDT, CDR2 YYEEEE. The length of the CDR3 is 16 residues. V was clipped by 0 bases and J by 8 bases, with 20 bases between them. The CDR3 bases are TGTGCCAGCAGCTTGGCAGGCCAGCCTCCGGGGAAGGGCTACACCTTC. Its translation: CASSLAGQPPGKGYTF.

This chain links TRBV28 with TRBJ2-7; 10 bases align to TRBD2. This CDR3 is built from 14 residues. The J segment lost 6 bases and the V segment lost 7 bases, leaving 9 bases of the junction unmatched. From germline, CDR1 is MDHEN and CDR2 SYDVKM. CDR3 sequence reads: CASTKAGGPVEQYF. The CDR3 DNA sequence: TGTGCCAGCACAAAAGCGGGAGGGCCGGTCGAGCAGTACTTC.

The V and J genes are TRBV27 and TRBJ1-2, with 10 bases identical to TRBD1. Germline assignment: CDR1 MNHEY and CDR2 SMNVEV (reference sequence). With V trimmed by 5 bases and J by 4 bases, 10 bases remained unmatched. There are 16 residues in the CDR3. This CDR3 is CASSPQPTGGGYGYTF. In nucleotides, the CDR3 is TGTGCCAGCAGTCCCCAGCCGACAGGGGGCGGCTATGGCTACACCTTC.

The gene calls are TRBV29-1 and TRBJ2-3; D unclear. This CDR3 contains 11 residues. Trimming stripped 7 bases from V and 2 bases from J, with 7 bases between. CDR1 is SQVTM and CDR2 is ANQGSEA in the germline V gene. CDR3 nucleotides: TGCAGCGGGGTGATCACAGATACGCAGTATTTT. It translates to CSGVITDTQYF.

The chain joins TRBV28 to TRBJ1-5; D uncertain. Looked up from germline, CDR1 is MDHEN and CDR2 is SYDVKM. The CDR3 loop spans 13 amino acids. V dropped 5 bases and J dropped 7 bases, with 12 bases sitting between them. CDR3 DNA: TGTGCCAGCAGTGGGTACAAAGAGCAGCCCCAGCATTTT. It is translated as CASSGYKEQPQHF. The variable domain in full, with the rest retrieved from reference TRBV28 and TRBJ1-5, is DVKVTQSSRYLVKRTGEKVFLECVQDMDHENMFWYRQDPGLGLRLIYFSYDVKMKEKGDIPEGYSVSREKKERFSLILESASTNQTSMYLCASSGYKEQPQHFGDGTRLSIL.

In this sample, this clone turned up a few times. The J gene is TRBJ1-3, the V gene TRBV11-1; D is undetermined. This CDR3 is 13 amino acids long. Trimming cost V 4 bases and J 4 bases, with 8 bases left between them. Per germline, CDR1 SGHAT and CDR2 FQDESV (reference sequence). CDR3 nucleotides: TGTGCCAGCAGCTCGTCGGGAGGAAACACCATATATTTT. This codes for CASSSSGGNTIYF.

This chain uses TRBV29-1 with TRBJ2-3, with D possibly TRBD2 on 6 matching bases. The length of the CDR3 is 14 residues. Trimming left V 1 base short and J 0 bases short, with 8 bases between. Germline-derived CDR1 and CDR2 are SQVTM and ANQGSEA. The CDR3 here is CSVEVGTSTDTQYF. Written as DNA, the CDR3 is TGCAGCGTTGAAGTAGGGACTAGCACAGATACGCAGTATTTT.

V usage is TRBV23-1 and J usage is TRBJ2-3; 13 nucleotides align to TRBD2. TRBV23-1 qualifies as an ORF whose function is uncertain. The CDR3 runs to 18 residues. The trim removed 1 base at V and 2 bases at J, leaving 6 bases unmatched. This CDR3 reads CASSQCGTSGRATDTQYF. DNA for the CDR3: TGCGCCAGCAGTCAATGCGGTACTAGCGGGAGGGCCACAGATACGCAGTATTTT.

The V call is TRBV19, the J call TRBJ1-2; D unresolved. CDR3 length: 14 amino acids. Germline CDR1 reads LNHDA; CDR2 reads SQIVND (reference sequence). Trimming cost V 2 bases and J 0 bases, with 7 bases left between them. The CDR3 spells CASSILAANYGYTF. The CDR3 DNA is TGTGCCAGTAGTATACTGGCGGCTAACTATGGCTACACCTTC.

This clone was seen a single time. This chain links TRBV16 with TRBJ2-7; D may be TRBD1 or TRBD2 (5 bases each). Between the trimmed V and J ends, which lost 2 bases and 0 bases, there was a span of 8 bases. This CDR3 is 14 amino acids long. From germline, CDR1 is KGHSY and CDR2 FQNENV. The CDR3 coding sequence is TGTGCCAGCAGCCAAGGGACGGTCTCCTACGAGCAGTACTTC. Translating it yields CASSQGTVSYEQYF.

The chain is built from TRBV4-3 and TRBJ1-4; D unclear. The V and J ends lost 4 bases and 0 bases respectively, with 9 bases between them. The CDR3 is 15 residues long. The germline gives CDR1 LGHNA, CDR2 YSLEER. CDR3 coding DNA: TGCGCCAGCAGCCTTTCCGGAGCAACTAATGAAAAACTGTTTTTT. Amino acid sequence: CASSLSGATNEKLFF.

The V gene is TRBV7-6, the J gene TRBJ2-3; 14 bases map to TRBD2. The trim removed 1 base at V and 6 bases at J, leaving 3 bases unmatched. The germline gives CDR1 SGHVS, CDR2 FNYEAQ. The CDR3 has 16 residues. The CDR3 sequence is CASSLGLAGGADTQYF. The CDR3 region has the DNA TGTGCCAGCAGCTTAGGACTAGCGGGAGGGGCCGATACGCAGTATTTT.

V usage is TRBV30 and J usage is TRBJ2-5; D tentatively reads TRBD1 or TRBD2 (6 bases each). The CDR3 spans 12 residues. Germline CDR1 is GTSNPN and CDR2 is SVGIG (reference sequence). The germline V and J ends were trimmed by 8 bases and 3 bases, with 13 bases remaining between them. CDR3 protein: CAGKGGEETQYF. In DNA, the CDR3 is TGTGCCGGGAAGGGGGGAGAAGAGACCCAGTACTTC.